This TCR beta chain was captured by sequencing in a study of Ad26.COV2.S vaccination and SARS-CoV-2 variants. In this sample, this clone turned up once. CDR1 KGHSH and CDR2 LQKENI come from the germline V gene. Trimming took 1 base from V and 1 from J, leaving 7 bases between them. The CDR3 spans 14 residues. Assay: immunoSEQ multiplex PCR; the TCRdb copy retains only in-frame clones and omits some. The table includes about 680,000 clones, around 92% detected once. The treatment is: over 15 received Ad26.COV2.S at low or high dose, single or two shots; roughly 5 received placebo; per-sample allocation not given. Samples analyzed were those drawn on day 63 after the first vaccine or placebo injection. Vaccination employed an Ad26 vector expressing the Wuhan-strain SARS-CoV-2 spike.

Sequenced here: peripheral blood, sampled in a trial of Ad26.COV2.S vaccine versus placebo. This sequence was found in a person aged 18 to 59 who received the Ad26.COV2.S COVID-19 vaccine or a placebo. The chain couples TRBV18 to TRBJ1-1; D unresolved. CDR3 nucleotides: TGTGCCAGCTCACCACAAGAACAGAACACTGAAGCTTTCTTT. Translating gives CASSPQEQNTEAFF.